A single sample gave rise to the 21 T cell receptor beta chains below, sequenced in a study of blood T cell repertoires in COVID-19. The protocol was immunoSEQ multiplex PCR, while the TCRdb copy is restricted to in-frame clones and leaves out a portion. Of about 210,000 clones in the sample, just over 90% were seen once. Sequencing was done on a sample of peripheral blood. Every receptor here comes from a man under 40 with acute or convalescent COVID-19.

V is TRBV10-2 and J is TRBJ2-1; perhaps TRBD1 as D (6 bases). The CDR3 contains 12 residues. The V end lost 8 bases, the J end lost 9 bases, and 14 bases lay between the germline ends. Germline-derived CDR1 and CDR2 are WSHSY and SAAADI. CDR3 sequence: CASEGGRGEQFF. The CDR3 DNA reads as TGCGCCAGCGAAGGGGGACGGGGTGAGCAGTTCTTC.

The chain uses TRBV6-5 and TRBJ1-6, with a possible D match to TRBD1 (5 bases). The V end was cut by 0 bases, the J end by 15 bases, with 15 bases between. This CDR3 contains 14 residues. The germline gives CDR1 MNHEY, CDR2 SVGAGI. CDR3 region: CASSYSGTPGILHF. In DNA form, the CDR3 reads TGTGCCAGCAGTTACTCGGGGACTCCGGGGATCCTCCACTTT.

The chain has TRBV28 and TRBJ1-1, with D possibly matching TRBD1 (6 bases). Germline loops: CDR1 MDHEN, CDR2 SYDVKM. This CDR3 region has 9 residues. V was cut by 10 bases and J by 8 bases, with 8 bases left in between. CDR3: CATGTEAFF. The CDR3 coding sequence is TGTGCCACCGGGACAGAAGCTTTCTTT.

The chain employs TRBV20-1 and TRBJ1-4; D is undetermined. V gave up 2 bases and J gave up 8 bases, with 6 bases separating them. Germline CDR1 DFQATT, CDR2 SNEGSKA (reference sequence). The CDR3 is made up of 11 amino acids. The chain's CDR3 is CSARRTEKLFF. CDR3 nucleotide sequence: TGCAGTGCTAGACGAACAGAAAAACTGTTTTTT.

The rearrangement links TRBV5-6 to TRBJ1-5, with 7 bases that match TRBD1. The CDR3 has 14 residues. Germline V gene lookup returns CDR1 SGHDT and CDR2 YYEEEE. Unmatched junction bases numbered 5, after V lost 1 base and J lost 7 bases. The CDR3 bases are TGTGCCAGCAGCTTGAGCTCAGGGGGGCAGCCCCAGCATTTT. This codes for CASSLSSGGQPQHF. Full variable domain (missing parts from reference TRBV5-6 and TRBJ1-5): DAGVTQSPTHLIKTRGQQVTLRCSPKSGHDTVSWYQQALGQGPQFIFQYYEEEERQRGNFPDRFSGHQFPNYSSELNVNALLLGDSALYLCASSLSSGGQPQHFGDGTRLSIL.

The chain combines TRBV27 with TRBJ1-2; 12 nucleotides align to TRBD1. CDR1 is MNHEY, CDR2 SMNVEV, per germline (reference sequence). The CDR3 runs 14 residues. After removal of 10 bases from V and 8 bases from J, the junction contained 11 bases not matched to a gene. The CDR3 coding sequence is TGTGCCACGGGACAGGGGGCGCGGTTTGAAGGCTACACCTTC. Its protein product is CATGQGARFEGYTF.

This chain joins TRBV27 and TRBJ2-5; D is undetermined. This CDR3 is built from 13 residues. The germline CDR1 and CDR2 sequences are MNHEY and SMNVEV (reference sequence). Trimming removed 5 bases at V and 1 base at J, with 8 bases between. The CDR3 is CASSPRSQETQYF. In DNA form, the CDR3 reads TGTGCCAGCAGTCCCAGGTCCCAAGAGACCCAGTACTTC.

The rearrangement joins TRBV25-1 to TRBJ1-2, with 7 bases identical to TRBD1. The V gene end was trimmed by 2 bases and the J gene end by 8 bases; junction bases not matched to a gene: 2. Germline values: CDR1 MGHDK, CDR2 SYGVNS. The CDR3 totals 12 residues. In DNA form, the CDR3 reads TGTGCCAGCAGTGAAAGGGGGCAAGGCTACACCTTC. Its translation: CASSERGQGYTF.

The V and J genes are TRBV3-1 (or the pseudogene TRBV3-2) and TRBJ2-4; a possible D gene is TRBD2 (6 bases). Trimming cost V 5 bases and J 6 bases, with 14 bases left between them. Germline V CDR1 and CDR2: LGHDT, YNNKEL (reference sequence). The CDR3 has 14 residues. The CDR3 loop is CASSLLAGGNIQYF. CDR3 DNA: TGTGCCAGCAGCTTACTAGCCGGAGGAAACATTCAGTACTTC.

The CDR3 DNA reads as TGTGCCAGTAGTATCGGGGTCGCTGAAGCTTTCTTT. Amino acids: CASSIGVAEAFF. The chain links TRBV19 to TRBJ1-1, with unresolved D. The ends were cut back, 3 bases at V and 6 bases at J, with 8 bases in the middle. Germline V gene data show CDR1 as LNHDA and CDR2 as SQIVND (reference sequence). CDR3 size: 12 residues.

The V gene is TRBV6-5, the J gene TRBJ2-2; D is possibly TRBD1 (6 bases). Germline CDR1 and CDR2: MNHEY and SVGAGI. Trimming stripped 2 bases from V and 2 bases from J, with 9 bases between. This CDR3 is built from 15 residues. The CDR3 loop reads CASSYHRANTGELFF. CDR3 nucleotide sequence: TGTGCCAGCAGTTACCACAGGGCCAACACCGGGGAGCTGTTTTTT.

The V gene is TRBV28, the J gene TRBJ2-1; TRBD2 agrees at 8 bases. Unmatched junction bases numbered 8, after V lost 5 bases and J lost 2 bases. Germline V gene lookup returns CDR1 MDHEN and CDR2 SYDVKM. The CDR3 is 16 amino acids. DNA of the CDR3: TGTGCCAGCAGTCCCTTTCGGGAGGGCCCCTACAATGAGCAGTTCTTC. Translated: CASSPFREGPYNEQFF.

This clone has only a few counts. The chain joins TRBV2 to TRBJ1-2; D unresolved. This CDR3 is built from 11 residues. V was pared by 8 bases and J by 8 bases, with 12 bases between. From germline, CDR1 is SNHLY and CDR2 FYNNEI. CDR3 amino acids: CASGAHRGYTF. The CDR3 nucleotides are TGTGCCAGCGGAGCTCATAGGGGCTACACCTTC.

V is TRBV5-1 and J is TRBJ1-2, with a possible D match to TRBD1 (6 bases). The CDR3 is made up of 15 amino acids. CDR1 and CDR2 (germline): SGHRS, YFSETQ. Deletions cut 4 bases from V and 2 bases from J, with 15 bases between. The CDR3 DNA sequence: TGCGCCAGCAGCCCGGGGGGGCGAGGGAACTATGGCTACACCTTC. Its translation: CASSPGGRGNYGYTF. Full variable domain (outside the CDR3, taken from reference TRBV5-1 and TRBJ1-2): KAGVTQTPRYLIKTRGQQVTLSCSPISGHRSVSWYQQTPGQGLQFLFEYFSETQRNKGNFPGRFSGRQFSNSRSEMNVSTLELGDSALYLCASSPGGRGNYGYTFGSGTRLTVV.

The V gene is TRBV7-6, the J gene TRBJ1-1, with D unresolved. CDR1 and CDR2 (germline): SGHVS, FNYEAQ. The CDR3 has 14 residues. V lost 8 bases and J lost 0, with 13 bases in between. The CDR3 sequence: CASGPQSMNTEAFF. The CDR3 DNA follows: TGTGCCAGCGGGCCCCAGAGCATGAACACTGAAGCTTTCTTT.

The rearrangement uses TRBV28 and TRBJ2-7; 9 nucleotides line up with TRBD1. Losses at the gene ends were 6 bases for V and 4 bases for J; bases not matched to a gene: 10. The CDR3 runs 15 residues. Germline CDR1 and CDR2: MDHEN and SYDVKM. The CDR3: CASSPPGTGLYEQYF. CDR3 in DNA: TGTGCCAGCAGCCCCCCCGGGACAGGGTTATACGAGCAGTACTTC.

The CDR3 protein is CASSLEGGDPYF. CDR3 nucleotides: TGTGCCAGCAGCTTAGAAGGAGGGGATCCGTACTTC. The chain couples TRBV11-1 to TRBJ2-7; a possible D gene is TRBD2 (6 bases). The germline CDR1 and CDR2 sequences are SGHAT and FQDESV (reference sequence). The CDR3 totals 12 residues. Trimming took off 1 base at V and 12 bases at J, with 13 bases between the two ends.

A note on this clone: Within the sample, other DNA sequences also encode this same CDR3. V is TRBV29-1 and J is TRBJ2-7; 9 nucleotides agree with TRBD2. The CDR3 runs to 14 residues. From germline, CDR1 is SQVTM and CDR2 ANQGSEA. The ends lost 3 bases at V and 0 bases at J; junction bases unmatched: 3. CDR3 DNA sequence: TGCAGCGTTGAGACTAGCGGTACCTCCTACGAGCAGTACTTC. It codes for CSVETSGTSYEQYF.

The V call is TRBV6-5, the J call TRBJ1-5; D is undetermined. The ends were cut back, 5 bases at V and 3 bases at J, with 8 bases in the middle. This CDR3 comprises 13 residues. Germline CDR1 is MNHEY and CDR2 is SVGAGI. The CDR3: CASSNIANQPQHF. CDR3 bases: TGTGCCAGCAGTAACATTGCCAATCAGCCCCAGCATTTT.

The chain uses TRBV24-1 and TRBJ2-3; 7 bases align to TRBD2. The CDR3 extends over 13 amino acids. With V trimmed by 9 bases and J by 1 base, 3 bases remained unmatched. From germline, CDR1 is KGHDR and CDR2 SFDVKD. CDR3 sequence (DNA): TGTGCCACCGGTGGGGGGGGCACAGATACGCAGTATTTT. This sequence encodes CATGGGGTDTQYF.

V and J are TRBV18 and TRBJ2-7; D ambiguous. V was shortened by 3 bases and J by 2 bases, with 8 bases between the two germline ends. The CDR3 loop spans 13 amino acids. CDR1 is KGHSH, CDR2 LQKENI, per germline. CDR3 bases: TGTGCCAGCTCACCTCAGAAAGCCTACGAGCAGTACTTC. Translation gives CASSPQKAYEQYF.